The sequence of this T cell receptor (beta chain) was determined in a study of blood T cell repertoires in COVID-19. TCRdb keeps only in-frame clones here, not all; method: immunoSEQ multiplex PCR. The sample has about 8,500 clones, 70% to 90% seen once. This clone was seen only once. The V and J ends lost 6 bases and 2 bases respectively, with 18 bases between them. This CDR3 comprises 16 residues. Germline V lookup: CDR1 LNHDA, CDR2 SQIVND (reference sequence). The TCR comes from a human donor with active COVID-19. The donor label of this sample is uncertain. The sequencing sample was made of peripheral blood. V gene TRBV19 combines with J gene TRBJ2-3, with a possible D match to TRBD2 (6 bases). CDR3: CASRSKFAGNTDTQYF. For the CDR3, the DNA is TGTGCCAGTAGATCTAAATTTGCGGGGAACACAGATACGCAGTATTTT.